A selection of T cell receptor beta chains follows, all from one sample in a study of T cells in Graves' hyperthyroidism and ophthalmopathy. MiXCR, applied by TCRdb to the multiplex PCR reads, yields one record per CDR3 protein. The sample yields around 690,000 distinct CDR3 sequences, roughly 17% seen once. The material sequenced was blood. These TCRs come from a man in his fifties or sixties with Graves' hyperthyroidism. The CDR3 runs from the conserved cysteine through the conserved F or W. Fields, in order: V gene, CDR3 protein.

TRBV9	CASSDGQGGIETQYF
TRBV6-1	CASSDKGAYNEQFF
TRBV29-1	CSVEEYRGMNTEAFF
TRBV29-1	CSVVDRGQETQYF
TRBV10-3	CAISGTGGNRSGANVLTF
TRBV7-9	CASSGRGELFF
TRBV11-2	CASSPEFQETQYF
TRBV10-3	CAIKSGANTEAFF
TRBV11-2	CASSLRTEYEQYF
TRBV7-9	CASSTIPGELLF
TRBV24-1	CATSDRGRNADTQYF
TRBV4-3	CASSQDREQGYTF
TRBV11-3	CASSMTSGSSTGELFF
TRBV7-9	CASSPLGEKLFF
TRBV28	CASTWGLAGGRTYEQYF
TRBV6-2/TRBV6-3	CASSYYPRLAGGVTGELFF
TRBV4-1	CASSQDPGLAYEQYF
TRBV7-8	CASSPGIRRGTTEAFF
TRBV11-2	CASREGNTDTQYF
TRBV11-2	CASSTLDTQYF
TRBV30	CAWEPSSYEQYF
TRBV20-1	CSARAGGSDAYEAFF
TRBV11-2	CASKGRSYEQYF
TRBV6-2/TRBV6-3	CASSGLAGTSEQFF